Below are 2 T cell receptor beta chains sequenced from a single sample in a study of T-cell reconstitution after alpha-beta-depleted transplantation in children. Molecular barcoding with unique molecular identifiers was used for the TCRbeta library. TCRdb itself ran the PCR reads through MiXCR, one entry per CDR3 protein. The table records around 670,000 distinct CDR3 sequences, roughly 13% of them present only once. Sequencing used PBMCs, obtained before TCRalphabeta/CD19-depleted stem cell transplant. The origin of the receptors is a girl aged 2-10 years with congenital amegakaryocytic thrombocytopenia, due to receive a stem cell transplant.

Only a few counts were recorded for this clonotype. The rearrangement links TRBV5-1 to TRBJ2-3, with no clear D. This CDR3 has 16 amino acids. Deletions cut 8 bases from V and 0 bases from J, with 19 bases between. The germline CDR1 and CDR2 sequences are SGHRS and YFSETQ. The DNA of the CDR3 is TGCGCCAGTAAACCAGCAGGTGGGATTAGCACAGATACGCAGTATTTT. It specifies CASKPAGGISTDTQYF.

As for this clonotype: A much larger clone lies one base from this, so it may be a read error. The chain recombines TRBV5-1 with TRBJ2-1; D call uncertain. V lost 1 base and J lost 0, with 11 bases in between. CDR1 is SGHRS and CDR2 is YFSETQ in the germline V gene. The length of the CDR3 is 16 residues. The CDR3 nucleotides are TGCGCCAGCAGCTTGTTGGGCAGAACCTCCTACAATGAGCAGTTCTTC. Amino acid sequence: CASSLLGRTSYNEQFF. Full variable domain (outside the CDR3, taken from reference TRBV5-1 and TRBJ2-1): KAGVTQTPRYLIKTRGQQVTLSCSPISGHRSVSWYQQTPGQGLQFLFEYFSETQRNKGNFPGRFSGRQFSNSRSEMNVSTLELGDSALYLCASSLLGRTSYNEQFFGPGTRLTVL.